A selection of T cell receptor beta chains follows, all from one sample in a study of PD-1 blockade in classical Hodgkin lymphoma. The assay was immunoSEQ multiplex PCR, and TCRdb's table has in-frame clones only and misses some. The repertoire has nearly 35,000 clones, 85% to 90% of them found once; the top ten carry around 0.21%. Sequencing was carried out using CD4+ T cells from blood. These receptor sequences come from a human donor with classical Hodgkin lymphoma. Both conserved end residues are part of each CDR3. The order of the fields is V gene, J gene, CDR3 protein.

>TRBV29-1|TRBJ1-2
CSADRGGAYGYTF
>TRBV28|TRBJ2-5
CASGRGGQETQYF
>TRBV27|TRBJ2-7
CASSLSTRGSVRSGEQYF
>TRBV28|TRBJ2-2
CASSLGSTGNTGELFF
>TRBV4-1|TRBJ2-3
CASSQERGLAGGTTSTDTQYF
>TRBV7-3|TRBJ2-5
CASSLNGLAGAQETQYF
>TRBV5-4|TRBJ2-1
CASSHKREAVGEQFF
>TRBV28|TRBJ1-2
CASRQKTGGYTF
>TRBV29-1|TRBJ1-1
CSVERGNTEAFF
>TRBV5-3|TRBJ1-2
CARSLVAREHAMLGNYGYTF
>TRBV5-1|TRBJ1-2
CASSFAGTNYGYTF
>TRBV11-2|TRBJ1-6
CASSFRRNSPLHF
>TRBV11-3|TRBJ2-7
CASSLRSYEQYF
>TRBV27|TRBJ1-6
CASSSRGAGPPLHF
>TRBV4-3|TRBJ2-7
CASSQDGRGGGYEQYF
>TRBV5-5|TRBJ1-3
CASSPLRPSGNTIYF
>TRBV6-5|TRBJ2-3
CASSYGTGSTDTQYF
>TRBV7-2|TRBJ2-7
CASSFSVPGGYEQYF
>TRBV6-6|TRBJ2-1
CASSLPLASGYNEQFF
>TRBV28|TRBJ2-5
CASSFHGNQETQYF
>TRBV29-1|TRBJ2-3
CSVVRSGTDTQYF
>TRBV28|TRBJ1-5
CASSPRTGRSNQPQHF
>TRBV2|TRBJ2-7
CASGPTGSYEQYF
>TRBV6-5|TRBJ1-5
CASSKLGVVGQPQHF
>TRBV25-1|TRBJ2-5
CASSEWTSGRETQYF
>TRBV10-3|TRBJ2-1
CAISESSQGRTNNEQFF
>TRBV13|TRBJ2-2
CASSSGWITGELFF
>TRBV7-3|TRBJ2-1
CASSLTTSGVGQFF
>TRBV19|TRBJ1-5
CASSITGGRTWDNQPQHF
>TRBV6-1|TRBJ1-5
CASVPWDRVGQPQHF